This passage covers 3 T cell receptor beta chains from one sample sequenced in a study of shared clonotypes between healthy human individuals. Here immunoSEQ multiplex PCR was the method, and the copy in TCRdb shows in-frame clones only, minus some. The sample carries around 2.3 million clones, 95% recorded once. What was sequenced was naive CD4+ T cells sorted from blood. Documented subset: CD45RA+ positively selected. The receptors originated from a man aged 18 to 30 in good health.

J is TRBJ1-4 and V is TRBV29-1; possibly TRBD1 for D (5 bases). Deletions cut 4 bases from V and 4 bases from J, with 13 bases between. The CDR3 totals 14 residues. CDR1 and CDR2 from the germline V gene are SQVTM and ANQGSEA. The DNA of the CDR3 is TGCAGCGTTGCCTCCCCGGGGGGTAATGAAAAACTGTTTTTT. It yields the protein CSVASPGGNEKLFF.

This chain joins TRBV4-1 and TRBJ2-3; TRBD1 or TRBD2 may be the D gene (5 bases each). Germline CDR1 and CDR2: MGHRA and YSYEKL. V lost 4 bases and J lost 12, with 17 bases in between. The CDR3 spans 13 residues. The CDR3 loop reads CASSPEEGDPQYF. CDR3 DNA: TGCGCCAGCAGCCCCGAAGAAGGGGACCCCCAGTATTTT.

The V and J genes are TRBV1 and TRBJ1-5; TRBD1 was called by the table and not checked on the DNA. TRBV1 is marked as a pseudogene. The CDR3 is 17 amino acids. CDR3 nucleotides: TGCACCAGCAGCCAAGATCCGGGACAGGGGGCCAGGCAGCCCCAGCATTTT. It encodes CTSSQDPGQGARQPQHF.